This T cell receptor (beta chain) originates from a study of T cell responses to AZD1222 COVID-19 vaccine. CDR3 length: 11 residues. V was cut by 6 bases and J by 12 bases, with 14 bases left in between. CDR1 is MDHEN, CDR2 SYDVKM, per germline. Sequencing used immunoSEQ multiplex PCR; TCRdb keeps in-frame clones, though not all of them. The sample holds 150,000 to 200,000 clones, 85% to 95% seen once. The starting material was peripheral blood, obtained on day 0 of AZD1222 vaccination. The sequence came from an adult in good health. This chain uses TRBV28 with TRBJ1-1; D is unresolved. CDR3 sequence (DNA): TGTGCCAGCAGCCCCAAGGTTGGAACTTTCTTT. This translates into CASSPKVGTFF.